The clone carrying this TCR beta chain came up a few times. As yet, its antigen is unknown. By 5'RACE template switching, TCR cDNA was produced, with a universal primer site and UMIs added in the process. TCRdb recomputed calls from the 5' RACE reads with MiXCR, one row per CDR3 protein. Altogether over 130,000 distinct CDR3 sequences are present, about 8% being singletons, with the ten largest covering roughly 0.71%. This sample stems from a study of T cells after yellow fever vaccination. Across the study: In the case of low-cell-number fractions, SMART-Seq v4 Ultra Low Input was used for preparation.

The CDR3 loop spans 16 amino acids. Germline values: CDR1 LNHDA, CDR2 SQIVND (reference sequence). V lost 7 bases, J lost 4 bases, and 19 bases lay in between. Overall study results and limits: Most primary-vaccination clones reappeared after the booster (about 95% CD4, approximately 88% CD8). A secondary response was less intense yet reached its peak sooner, at day 5 versus 15.

The TCR sequence derives from a man aged 30 to 39 who received the YFV17D yellow fever vaccine. This specimen was CD4+ T cells sorted from PBMCs, taken 5 days after the yellow fever booster vaccination. The chain joins TRBV19 to TRBJ2-2; maybe TRBD1 (7 bases). The CDR3 sequence: CASTQGGALSTGELFF. CDR3 DNA sequence: TGTGCCAGTACTCAGGGGGGAGCTCTTAGCACCGGGGAGCTGTTTTTT. Complete variable domain (other parts from reference TRBV19 and TRBJ2-2): DGGITQSPKYLFRKEGQNVTLSCEQNLNHDAMYWYRQDPGQGLRLIYYSQIVNDFQKGDIAEGYSVSREKKESFPLTVTSAQKNPTAFYLCASTQGGALSTGELFFGEGSRLTVL.